The clone carrying this TCR beta chain has only a few counts. This CDR3 comprises 12 residues. The germline CDR1 and CDR2 sequences are MNHNY and SVGAGI (reference sequence). Trimming pared 8 bases from V and 4 bases from J, leaving 11 bases between. The authors' processing: Reference gene primer amplification yielded estimated nucleated cell counts. TCRdb keeps only in-frame clones here, not all; method: immunoSEQ multiplex PCR. V and J calls and clone size are copied from that table; D and trimming were computed from the DNA. The top ten hold approximately 12% of the sample, which has about 280,000 clones, roughly 89% seen once. The sample comes from a study of blood T cell repertoires in COVID-19.

The V and J genes are TRBV6-6 and TRBJ1-2, with D perhaps TRBD1 (6 bases). The source material was peripheral blood. This clonotype was obtained from a woman younger than 45 with COVID-19, enrolled during active disease. CDR3 sequence: CASEGRGYGYTF. In nucleotides, the CDR3 is TGTGCCAGCGAAGGCAGGGGCTATGGCTACACCTTC.